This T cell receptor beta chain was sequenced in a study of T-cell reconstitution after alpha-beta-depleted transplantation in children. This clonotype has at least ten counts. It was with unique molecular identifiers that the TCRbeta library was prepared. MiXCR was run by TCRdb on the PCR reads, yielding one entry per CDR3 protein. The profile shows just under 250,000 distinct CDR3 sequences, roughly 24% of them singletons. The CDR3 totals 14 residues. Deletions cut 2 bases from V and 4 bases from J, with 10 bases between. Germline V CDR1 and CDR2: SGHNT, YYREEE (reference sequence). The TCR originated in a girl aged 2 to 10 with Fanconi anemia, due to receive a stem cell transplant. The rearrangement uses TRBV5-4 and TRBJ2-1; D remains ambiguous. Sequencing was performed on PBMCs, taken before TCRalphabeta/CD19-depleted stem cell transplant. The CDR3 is CASSFGANYNEQFF. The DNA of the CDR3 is TGTGCCAGCAGCTTCGGCGCAAATTACAATGAGCAGTTCTTC.